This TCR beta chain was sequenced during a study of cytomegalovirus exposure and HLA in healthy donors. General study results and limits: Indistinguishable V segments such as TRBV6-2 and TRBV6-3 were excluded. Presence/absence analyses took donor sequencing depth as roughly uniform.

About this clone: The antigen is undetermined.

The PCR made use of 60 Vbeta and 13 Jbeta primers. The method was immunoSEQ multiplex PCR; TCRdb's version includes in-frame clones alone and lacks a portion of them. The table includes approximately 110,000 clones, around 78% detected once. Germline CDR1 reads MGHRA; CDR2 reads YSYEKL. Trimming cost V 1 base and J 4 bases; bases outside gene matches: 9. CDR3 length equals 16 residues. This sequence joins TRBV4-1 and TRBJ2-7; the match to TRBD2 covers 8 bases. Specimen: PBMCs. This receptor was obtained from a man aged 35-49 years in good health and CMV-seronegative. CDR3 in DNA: TGCGCCAGCAGCCAAGTGGACGGGGGGGCCGGATACGAGCAGTACTTC. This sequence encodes CASSQVDGGAGYEQYF.